A single sample gave rise to the 19 T cell receptor beta chains below, sequenced in a study of CD8 T cells in Susac syndrome. Reverse transcription used about 0.45 to 1 ug RNA and random hexamers. TCRdb re-called the immunoSEQ multiplex PCR reads with MiXCR, one entry per CDR3 protein. The sample includes fewer than 150,000 distinct CDR3 sequences, approximately 95% of them seen just once. Sequencing was done on a sample of CD8+ T cells from PBMCs. The receptors here all came from a human donor in good health.

The V gene is TRBV7-3, the J gene TRBJ2-5; a weak D match, TRBD2 (5 bases). Germline lookup yields CDR1 SGHTA and CDR2 FQGTGA. The CDR3 consists of 16 residues. The V end lost 2 bases, the J end lost 5 bases, and 18 bases lay between the germline ends. The CDR3 here is CASSLGFGSSWETQYF. DNA for the CDR3: TGTGCCAGCAGCTTAGGTTTTGGGAGTTCGTGGGAGACCCAGTACTTC.

V and J are TRBV7-9 and TRBJ1-1, with unresolved D. V lost 5 bases and J 5 bases, leaving 18 bases between the germline ends. Germline V CDR1 and CDR2: SEHNR, FQNEAQ (reference sequence). The CDR3 has 15 residues. DNA of the CDR3: TGTGCCAGCAGCCCCCTGAAAGGGCCTTCGACTGAAGCTTTCTTT. Translation gives CASSPLKGPSTEAFF.

This chain joins TRBV6-2 or TRBV6-3 and TRBJ2-3; 7 nucleotides line up with TRBD2. Germline V gene data show CDR1 as MNHEY and CDR2 as SVGEGT. CDR3 length equals 15 residues. V lost 4 bases and J lost 4; bases outside the gene matches: 8. The chain's CDR3 is CASSWVTSAADTQYF. The CDR3 DNA reads TGTGCCAGCAGTTGGGTAACTAGCGCGGCAGATACGCAGTATTTT.

The V and J genes are TRBV15 and TRBJ1-1, with 8 bases that match TRBD1. The V and J ends lost 4 bases and 1 base, in that order; junction bases with no gene match: 11. CDR1 and CDR2 (germline): LNHNV, YYDKDF (reference sequence). There are 17 residues in the CDR3. The CDR3 protein is CATSTNGQGGRNTEAFF. The DNA for the CDR3 is TGTGCCACCAGCACCAATGGACAGGGAGGGAGGAACACTGAAGCTTTCTTT.

This chain links TRBV7-9 with TRBJ2-7; D unclear. The germline gives CDR1 SEHNR, CDR2 FQNEAQ (reference sequence). CDR3 length equals 12 residues. V was trimmed by 1 base and J by 6 bases, leaving 7 bases between them. CDR3 sequence: CASSLGVAEQYF. DNA for the CDR3: TGTGCCAGCAGCTTAGGTGTCGCCGAGCAGTACTTC.

The chain links TRBV9 to TRBJ1-1; no reliable D call. The CDR3 is made up of 11 amino acids. The V end was cut by 3 bases, the J end by 5 bases, with 5 bases between. Germline V gives CDR1 SGDLS, CDR2 YYNGEE. CDR3 amino acids: CASSAITEAFF. In DNA form, the CDR3 reads TGTGCCAGCAGCGCGATAACTGAAGCTTTCTTT.

The chain recombines TRBV6-2 or TRBV6-3 with TRBJ1-3; D possibly corresponds to TRBD1 (6 bases). V was trimmed by 6 bases and J by 3 bases, leaving 15 bases between them. CDR1 and CDR2 from the germline V gene are MNHEY and SVGEGT. There are 15 residues in the CDR3. The CDR3 reads CASRQTRGLGNTIYF. In DNA, the CDR3 is TGTGCCAGCAGACAGACCAGGGGACTTGGAAACACCATATATTTT.

The chain combines TRBV29-1 with TRBJ2-7; tentative D call: TRBD1 (6 bases). Per the germline V gene, CDR1 is SQVTM and CDR2 is ANQGSEA. Trimming took 5 bases from V and 5 from J, leaving 19 bases between them. CDR3 length: 14 amino acids. The CDR3 DNA reads TGCAGCGTTTACACCGTAACAGGGTTTCACGAGCAGTACTTC. This encodes CSVYTVTGFHEQYF.

The V gene is TRBV20-1, the J gene TRBJ2-7, with TRBD1 identical over 9 bases. The germline CDR1 and CDR2 sequences are DFQATT and SNEGSKA (reference sequence). This CDR3 has 13 residues. V lost 6 bases, J lost 5 bases, and 8 bases stayed unmatched. The CDR3, as DNA: TGCAGTGCCCACCACAGGGGGCTACACGAGCAGTACTTC. Translated: CSAHHRGLHEQYF.

CDR3 coding DNA: TGTGCCAGCAGCCCACACAGGGGGCAAGAGACCCAGTACTTC. Translated: CASSPHRGQETQYF. The V gene is TRBV27, the J gene TRBJ2-5; 8 nucleotides agree with TRBD1. The V segment lost 6 bases and the J segment 2 bases; nucleotides outside the gene matches: 5. This CDR3 has 14 amino acids. CDR1 is MNHEY and CDR2 is SMNVEV in the germline V gene (reference sequence).

This chain uses TRBV27 with TRBJ2-6; TRBD1 aligns across 7 bases. J gave up 9 bases and V 6 bases, and 8 bases lay outside the gene matches. CDR3 length: 14 amino acids. The germline V gene has CDR1 MNHEY and CDR2 SMNVEV (reference sequence). CDR3 loop: CASRAGGWINVLTF. CDR3 DNA sequence: TGTGCCAGCAGGGCAGGGGGATGGATCAACGTCCTGACTTTC.

This chain links TRBV29-1 with TRBJ1-3; 7 bases map to TRBD1. J gave up 0 bases and V 0 bases, and 2 bases lay outside the gene matches. The CDR3 contains 15 residues. Germline lookup yields CDR1 SQVTM and CDR2 ANQGSEA. CDR3 DNA sequence: TGCAGCGTTGAAGACCGGGACAGCTCTGGAAACACCATATATTTT. As protein: CSVEDRDSSGNTIYF.

The chain has TRBV29-1 and TRBJ2-2; D is possibly TRBD2 (6 bases). Looked up from germline, CDR1 is SQVTM and CDR2 is ANQGSEA. The CDR3 runs 13 residues. Trimming pared 6 bases from V and 0 bases from J, leaving 8 bases between. CDR3 in amino acids: CSVRLANTGELFF. The DNA of the CDR3 is TGCAGCGTCCGACTAGCGAACACCGGGGAGCTGTTTTTT.

The V call is TRBV29-1, the J call TRBJ2-1; D gene unclear. Trimming cost V 5 bases and J 1 base, with 9 bases left between them. Per the germline V gene, CDR1 is SQVTM and CDR2 is ANQGSEA. The CDR3 is 13 residues long. The chain's CDR3 is CSVWTQSYNEQFF. The CDR3 DNA sequence: TGCAGCGTTTGGACCCAGTCCTACAATGAGCAGTTCTTC.

The chain joins TRBV12-3 or TRBV12-4 to TRBJ2-5; TRBD2 aligns across 7 bases. The CDR3 consists of 15 residues. Unmatched junction bases numbered 12, after V lost 6 bases and J lost 5 bases. In nucleotides, the CDR3 is TGTGCCAGCAGCCGCCGGGGCGGGAGCGTCGAGACCCAGTACTTC. Translated, it gives CASSRRGGSVETQYF.

The V call is TRBV9, the J call TRBJ2-1; 12 positions agree with TRBD2. V dropped 0 bases and J dropped 7; count of bases not matched to a gene: 8. There are 17 residues in the CDR3. Germline V gene sequence: CDR1 SGDLS, CDR2 YYNGEE. CDR3 sequence: CASSVGPLAGGGNEQFF. In nucleotides, the CDR3 is TGTGCCAGCAGCGTAGGTCCCCTAGCGGGAGGGGGGAATGAGCAGTTCTTC.

This chain joins TRBV7-2 and TRBJ2-3; D might be TRBD2 (5 bases). There are 13 residues in the CDR3. Trimming stripped 6 bases from V and 6 bases from J, with 13 bases between. Germline CDR1 SGHTA, CDR2 FQGNSA. CDR3 sequence (DNA): TGTGCCAGCAGTCGAGCGAGGGTTGATACGCAGTATTTT. Translation gives CASSRARVDTQYF.

This clonotype was detected only once. J is TRBJ2-7 and V is TRBV4-2; D possibly corresponds to TRBD2 (6 bases). The germline V and J ends were trimmed by 2 bases and 3 bases, with 11 bases remaining between them. The germline V gene encodes CDR1 LGHNA and CDR2 YNFKEQ. This CDR3 is 14 amino acids long. DNA of the CDR3: TGTGCCAGCAGCCAAACGGGACTCAGCTACGAGCAGTACTTC. It yields the protein CASSQTGLSYEQYF.

The CDR3 loop is CASRPVVGTYNEQFF. The CDR3 DNA reads as TGTGCCAGCAGACCGGTAGTTGGGACCTACAATGAGCAGTTCTTC. The chain has TRBV6-2 or TRBV6-3 and TRBJ2-1, with D uncertain. CDR3 length: 15 amino acids. Trimming cost V 6 bases and J 2 bases, with 14 bases left between them. From germline, CDR1 is MNHEY and CDR2 SVGEGT.